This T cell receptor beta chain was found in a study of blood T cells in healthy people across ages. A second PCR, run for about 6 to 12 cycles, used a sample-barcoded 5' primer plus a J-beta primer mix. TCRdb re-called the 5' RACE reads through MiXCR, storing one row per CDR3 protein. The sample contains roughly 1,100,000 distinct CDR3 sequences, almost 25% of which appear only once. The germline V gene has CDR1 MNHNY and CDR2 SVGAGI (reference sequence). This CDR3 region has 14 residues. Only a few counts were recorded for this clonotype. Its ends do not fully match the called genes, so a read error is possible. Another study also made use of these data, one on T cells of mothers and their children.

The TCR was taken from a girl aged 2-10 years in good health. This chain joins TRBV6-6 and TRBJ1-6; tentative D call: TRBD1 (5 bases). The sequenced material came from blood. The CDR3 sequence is CASRYLTEVSPLHF. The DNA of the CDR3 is TGTGCCAGCAGATACTTGACAGAGGTATCACCCCTCCACTTT.